Sequencing of this TCR beta chain was carried out in a study of cytomegalovirus exposure and HLA in healthy donors (dated by TCRdb to about 2017). About the full investigation: An earlier analysis of approximately 550 of the donors reported approximately 270 Gb of sequence data and roughly 110 million unique TCR beta sequences from about 179 million T cells. An early release covering roughly 640 HLA-typed donors comprised around 300 gigabases of sequencing data and roughly 85 million unique TCR sequences. Among the approximately 400 genotyped donors, approximately 76% belonged to the genetic ancestry cluster associated with self-reported Caucasian donors. The study was designed to test whether signatures of past pathogen exposure could be identified by cataloging public T cell receptors. The T cell repertoires of 666 subjects were profiled by immunosequencing and related to cytomegalovirus serostatus. In addition to the first cohort of 650 to 800 subjects, a separate validation cohort of 130 or so different subjects was used. The study combined high-throughput TCR immunosequencing, statistical association of individual TCRs with disease status, and machine learning to predict cytomegalovirus infection status. In a later analysis, previously published TCR beta repertoires from 550 to 700 donors were re-analyzed and high-resolution HLA genotyping was added so that TCR occurrence patterns could be studied. In the later analysis, no new phenotypic data were used to find candidate immune exposures; instead, reliance was placed on TCR beta sequences and their occurrence across donors. An earlier analysis of more than 450 of the donors used high-throughput TCR beta sequencing to judge whether each TCR beta V gene segment behaved as functional or pseudogenic. Donor age, sex, ethnicity and CMV serostatus were compiled alongside the repertoire data. Genome-wide SNP genotypes for about three fifths of the roughly 700 donors were used in a later genetic analysis, which treated that subset as a discovery cohort. All discovery cohort repertoires had been generated on a single sequencing platform. HLA typing included class I and class II loci at four-digit resolution. Typing coverage differed by locus: A, B, C, DRB1 and DQB1 were typed in roughly 629-630 donors, DQA1 in 522, DPA1 in around 600, and DPB1 in around 440. Several DR-DQ haplotypes were treated as single units for association and clustering because of strong linkage in the cohort. On average, around 230,000 unique TCR beta nucleotide sequences were sequenced per donor among about 400 genotyped donors of the cohort, with about 19% of those sequences being non-productive.

In regard to this clone: Its antigen is unknown. No clone much larger than this one lies a single base away; base qualities are absent.

The junction shows trimming of 4 bases on V and 6 bases on J, and the gene matches do not reach 12 bases of it. CDR1 is given as SGHTA and CDR2 as FQGTGA, both from the germline V gene. Spanning cysteine to phenylalanine, the CDR3 consists of 17 amino acids. The sequence is cut down to CDR3 DNA, 51 bases in frame from base 1. Study-wide conclusions, independent of this receptor: Because HLA typing was unavailable for some donors at each locus, only the typed subset was used in association tests. The earlier analysis of 587 of the donors excluded over 15 rarely observed V segments, including chromosome 9 orphons, because counts were too low. In a later analysis, HLA-associated TCR beta chains were found to be more clonally expanded and to have lower generation probabilities than equally common non-associated chains. Across donors, most TCR sequences were observed very rarely, whereas some public TCRs were present in many individuals. Immune exposure information for the cohort was limited to CMV serostatus. According to a later genetic analysis, donors in an Asian-associated ancestry cluster had fewer N-insertions in productive TCRs than the approximately 630-donor mean. In an earlier analysis of some 500 of the donors, most TCR beta V segments appeared in productive rearrangements about 87% or about 30% of the time, broadly matching IMGT annotations. Some IMGT-functional V segments, including TRBV6-2 and TRBV6-3, could not be distinguished by the 87-base-pair reads and were therefore excluded. In vitro tests confirmed that a few of the cytomegalovirus-associated TCR beta chains recognize cytomegalovirus antigens. When HLA alleles, especially DR and DQ, strongly co-occurred, TCR associations were difficult to assign to individual alleles. In a later analysis, several top co-occurrence clusters were reported to appear linked to parvovirus B19, influenza, CMV and Epstein-Barr virus. Linkage disequilibrium might explain the correlated functional status among segregating V segments, but an unknown experimental factor could not be excluded. It was suggested by the authors that the approach could potentially be generalized to other disease states and immunological phenotypes. V-gene and J-gene trimming of TCR beta chains was associated with a missense DCLRE1C variant in a later genetic analysis, and the association was replicated in an independent cohort. Cytomegalovirus status was reported to be diagnosed by the classifier with high specificity and sensitivity in both the original and validation cohorts. In the study, about 150 TCR beta chains were listed as associated with cytomegalovirus. The cohort was sequenced for TCR beta chains only, and without alpha or paired-chain data the features that could be detected were limited. According to a later analysis, TCR association rates differed among HLA loci, with DRB1 alleles showing the most associated TCRs and HLA-C alleles showing the fewest. A later analysis found that most CMV-associated TCR beta chains appeared HLA-restricted, with HLA associations seemingly driven largely by CMV exposure. A group of highly shared sequence variants was considered likely to be a technical artifact of the sequencing pipeline. Sequencing depth was assumed to be roughly uniform across donors in the presence/absence analyses, though that assumption may not hold. A further reported finding was that TCR beta sequences accurately predicted the HLA-A and HLA-B alleles for most subjects in the first cohort. In a later analysis, some 18,000 TCR beta sequences were associated with specific HLA alleles at a false discovery rate of 0.05.

In total, over 600 healthy bone marrow donors made up the cohort. At the time of sampling, all cohort members were nominally healthy, though unrecorded immune exposures were likely present. The donor tested CMV seronegative, placing the donor among the 350 to 400 seronegative members of the cohort. A peripheral blood sample was provided by each donor, and peripheral blood mononuclear cells were used for TCR beta sequencing. Genomic DNA was extracted from the blood cell samples with the Qiagen DNeasy Blood Extraction Kit. The library relied on the immunoSEQ multiplex PCR assay. For the multiplex PCR, a mixture combining 60 forward primers for TCR Vbeta segments and 13 reverse primers for TCR Jbeta segments was used. A multiplex PCR assay on genomic DNA amplified the CDR3 region of rearranged TCR beta genes. The Illumina HiSeq System was used to sequence the amplified TCR beta libraries as 87-base-pair reads. Turning to the authors' computational methods: A later analysis tallied 75 million to 95 million unique TCR beta chains across the roughly 610 repertoires, and about 10 million of those chains were shared by two or more donors. Raw reads were error-corrected and collapsed into unique sequences by a nearest-neighbor algorithm in which closely related sequences were merged to remove PCR and sequencing errors. Alignment of CDR3 sequences to IMGT reference sequences was used to assign V, D and J gene segments. For a sequence to be retained, a match of at least six nucleotides was required to both a V gene segment and a J gene segment. A rearrangement counted as productive if the CDR3 had no stop codons and remained in frame with V and J, and every other rearrangement counted as non-productive. Following IMGT convention, CDR3 was defined as the stretch from the second conserved V-encoded cysteine to the conserved J-encoded phenylalanine. In an earlier analysis of just under 600 of the donors, sequences lacking an unambiguous match to a single V gene segment were excluded. In an earlier analysis of roughly 600 of the donors, a V segment was called functional when productive rearrangements were above 56.7%, and segregating when the standard deviation between donors exceeded 5%. To diagnose cytomegalovirus status from the catalog of TCR beta chain sequences, a statistical classification framework was built. A later analysis assigned V and J genes by comparing TCR nucleotide sequences with IMGT/GENE-DB human TR gene sequences. The TCRdist pipeline was used in a later analysis to assign CDR3 sequences and most-parsimonious VDJ recombination scenarios. In a later analysis, each TCR beta chain was defined by its CDR3 amino acid sequence together with its V-gene family, and reads lacking a unique V-gene family were excluded. In a later analysis, around 650 highly shared, low-generation-probability nucleotide sequences were removed to address suspected cross-contamination and a sequencing artifact. For each public chain, a later analysis derived a clonal expansion index from normalized ranks of inferred template counts within each repertoire. In a later analysis, generation probabilities were computed using a VDJ recombination model fitted to out-of-frame rearrangements, and the results were checked against IGoR. A later analysis scored TCR-TCR, TCR-HLA and TCR-CMV co-occurrence with hypergeometric tests, applying a repertoire-size bias correction to TCR pairs. False discovery rates were estimated in a later analysis by permuting HLA or CMV assignments 20 times. A later analysis grouped co-occurring TCRs with DBSCAN, adding TCRdist sequence similarity when clustering within HLA-allele-positive subsets. Repertoires with fewer than 30,000 or more than 120,000 public chains were left out of co-occurrence clustering, as were about 5 repertoires with anomalous nucleotide sharing. TCRdb's version of the immuneACCESS table is confined to in-frame rearrangements and falls short of the full clone set. An unresolved V gene accounts for under half of the shortfall where checked; the remainder is of unknown origin. V and J calls and clone size are those listed in that table; D and trimming were worked out from the DNA. This sample comprises fewer than 250,000 clones, approximately 83% of them detected only once. 1.4% of the sample goes to the ten largest clones.

Sequenced sample: PBMCs. Recombination joined TRBV7-3 with TRBJ2-1; 10 of the junction bases match TRBD2. This receptor was obtained from a girl under 18 in good health and CMV-seronegative. The CDR3 here reads CASSSAELGTSVNEQFF. The DNA sequence reads TGTGCCAGCAGCTCTGCTGAACTCGGGACTAGCGTCAATGAGCAGTTCTTC.